This T cell receptor (beta chain) appears in the sequencing data of a study of shared clonotypes between healthy human individuals. Across the whole study: Three plates each covered CD4 naive and memory; CD8 naive two, CD8 memory one.

The table came from immunoSEQ multiplex PCR; TCRdb's copy has only in-frame clones and leaves some out. The sample lists roughly 1,500,000 clones, 98% seen once, with roughly 0.42% in the top ten. The V end lost 0 bases, the J end lost 5 bases, and 5 bases lay between the germline ends. This CDR3 has 13 residues. Germline CDR1 reads SGHVS; CDR2 reads FNYEAQ. The chain employs TRBV7-6 and TRBJ1-5; unclear D gene. The sample comprised naive CD4+ T cells sorted from blood. Subset reported: CD45RA+ positively selected. This clonotype was sampled from a man aged 30 to 45 in good health. The CDR3 reads CASSLALDQPQHF. Written as DNA, the CDR3 is TGTGCCAGCAGCTTAGCGCTAGATCAGCCCCAGCATTTT.